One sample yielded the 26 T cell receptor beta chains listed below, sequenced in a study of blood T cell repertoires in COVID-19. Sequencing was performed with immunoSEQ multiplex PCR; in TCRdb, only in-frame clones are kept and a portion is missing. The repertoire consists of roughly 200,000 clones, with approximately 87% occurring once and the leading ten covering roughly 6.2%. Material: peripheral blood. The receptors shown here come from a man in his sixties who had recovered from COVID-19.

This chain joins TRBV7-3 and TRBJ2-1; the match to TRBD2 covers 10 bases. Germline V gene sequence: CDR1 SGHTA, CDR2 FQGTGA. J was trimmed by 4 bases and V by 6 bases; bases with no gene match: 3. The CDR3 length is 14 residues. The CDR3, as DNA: TGTGCCAGCAGTAGCGGGGGGCCGTACAATGAGCAGTTCTTC. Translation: CASSSGGPYNEQFF.

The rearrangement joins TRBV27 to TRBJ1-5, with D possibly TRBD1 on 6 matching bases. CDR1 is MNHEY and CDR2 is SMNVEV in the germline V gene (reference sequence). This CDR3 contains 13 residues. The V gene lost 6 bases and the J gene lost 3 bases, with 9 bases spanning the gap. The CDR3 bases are TGTGCCAGCAGGGACAGCCCCAATCAGCCCCAGCATTTT. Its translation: CASRDSPNQPQHF.

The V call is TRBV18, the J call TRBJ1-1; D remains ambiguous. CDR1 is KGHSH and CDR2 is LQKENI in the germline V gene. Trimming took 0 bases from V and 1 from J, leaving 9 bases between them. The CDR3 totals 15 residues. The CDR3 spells CASSPPMRQNTEAFF. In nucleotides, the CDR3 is TGTGCCAGCTCACCACCGATGAGGCAGAACACTGAAGCTTTCTTT.

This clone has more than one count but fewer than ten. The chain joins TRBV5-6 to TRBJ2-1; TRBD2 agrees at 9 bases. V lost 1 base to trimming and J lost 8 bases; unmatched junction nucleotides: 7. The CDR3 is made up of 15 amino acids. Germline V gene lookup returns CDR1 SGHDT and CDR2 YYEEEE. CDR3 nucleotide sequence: TGTGCCAGCAGCTTGTTTTTTAGCGGGAGTGATGAGCAGTTCTTC. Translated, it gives CASSLFFSGSDEQFF.

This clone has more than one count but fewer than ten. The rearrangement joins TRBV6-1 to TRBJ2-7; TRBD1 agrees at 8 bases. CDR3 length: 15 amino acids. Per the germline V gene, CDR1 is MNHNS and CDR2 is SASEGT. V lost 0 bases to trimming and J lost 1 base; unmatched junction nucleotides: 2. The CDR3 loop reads CASSEAGTGSYEQYF. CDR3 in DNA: TGTGCCAGCAGTGAAGCCGGGACAGGTTCCTACGAGCAGTACTTC.

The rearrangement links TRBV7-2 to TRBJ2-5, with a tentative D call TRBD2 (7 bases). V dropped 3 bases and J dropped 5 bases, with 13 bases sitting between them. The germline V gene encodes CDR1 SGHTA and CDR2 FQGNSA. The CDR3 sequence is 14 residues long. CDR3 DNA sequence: TGTGCCAGCAGCTTCCAGGGGAGGGGGGAGACCCAGTACTTC. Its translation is CASSFQGRGETQYF.

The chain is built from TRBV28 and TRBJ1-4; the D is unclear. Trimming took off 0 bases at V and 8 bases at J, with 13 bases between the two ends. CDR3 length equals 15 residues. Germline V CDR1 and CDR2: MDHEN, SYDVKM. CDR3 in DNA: TGTGCCAGCAGTTTATGGGGAGGGCTTAGAGAAAAACTGTTTTTT. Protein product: CASSLWGGLREKLFF.

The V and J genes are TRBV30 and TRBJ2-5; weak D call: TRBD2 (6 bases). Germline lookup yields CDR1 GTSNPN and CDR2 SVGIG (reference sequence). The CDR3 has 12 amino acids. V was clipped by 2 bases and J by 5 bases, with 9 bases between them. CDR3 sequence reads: CAWSLGGETQYF. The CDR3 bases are TGTGCCTGGAGTTTGGGGGGTGAGACCCAGTACTTC.

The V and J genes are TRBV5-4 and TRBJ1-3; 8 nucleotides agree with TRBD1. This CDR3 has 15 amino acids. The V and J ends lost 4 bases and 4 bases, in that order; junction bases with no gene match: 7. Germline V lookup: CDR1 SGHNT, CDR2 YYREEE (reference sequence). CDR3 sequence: CASSDRGANGNTIYF. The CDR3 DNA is TGTGCCAGCAGCGACAGGGGAGCGAACGGAAACACCATATATTTT. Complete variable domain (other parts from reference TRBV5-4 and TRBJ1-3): ETGVTQSPTHLIKTRGQQVTLRCSSQSGHNTVSWYQQALGQGPQFIFQYYREEENGRGNFPPRFSGLQFPNYSSELNVNALELDDSALYLCASSDRGANGNTIYFGEGSWLTVV.

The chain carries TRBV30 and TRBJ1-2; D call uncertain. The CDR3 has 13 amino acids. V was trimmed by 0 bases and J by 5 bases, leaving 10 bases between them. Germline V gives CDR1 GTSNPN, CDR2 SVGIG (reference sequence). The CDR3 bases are TGTGCCTGGAGTGTCAGCAGGTTATATGGCTACACCTTC. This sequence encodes CAWSVSRLYGYTF.

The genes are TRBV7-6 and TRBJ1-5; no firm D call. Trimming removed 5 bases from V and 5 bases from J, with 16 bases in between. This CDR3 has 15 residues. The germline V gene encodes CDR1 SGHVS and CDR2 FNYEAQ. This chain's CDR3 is CASSPNAVSYQPQHF. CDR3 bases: TGTGCCAGCAGCCCCAACGCCGTCAGTTATCAGCCCCAGCATTTT.

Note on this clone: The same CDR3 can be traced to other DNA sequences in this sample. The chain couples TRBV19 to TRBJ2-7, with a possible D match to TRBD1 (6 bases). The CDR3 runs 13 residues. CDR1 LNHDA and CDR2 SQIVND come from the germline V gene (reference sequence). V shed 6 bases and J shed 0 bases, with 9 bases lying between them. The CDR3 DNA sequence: TGTGCCAGTAGCCGGGACACCTCCTACGAGCAGTACTTC. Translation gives CASSRDTSYEQYF.

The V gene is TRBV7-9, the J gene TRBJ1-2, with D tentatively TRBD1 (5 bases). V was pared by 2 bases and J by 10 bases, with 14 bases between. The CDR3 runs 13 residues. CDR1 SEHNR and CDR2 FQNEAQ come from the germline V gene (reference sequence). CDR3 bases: TGTGCCAGCAGCTTAACAGGACGATCAGACTACACCTTC. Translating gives CASSLTGRSDYTF.

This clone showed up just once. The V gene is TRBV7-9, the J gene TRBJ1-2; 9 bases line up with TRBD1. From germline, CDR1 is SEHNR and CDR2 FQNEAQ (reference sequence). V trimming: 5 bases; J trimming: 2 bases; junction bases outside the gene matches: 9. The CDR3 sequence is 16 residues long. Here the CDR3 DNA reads TGTGCCAGCAGCGGGACAGGGTTGCCCTCAAACTATGGCTACACCTTC. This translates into CASSGTGLPSNYGYTF.

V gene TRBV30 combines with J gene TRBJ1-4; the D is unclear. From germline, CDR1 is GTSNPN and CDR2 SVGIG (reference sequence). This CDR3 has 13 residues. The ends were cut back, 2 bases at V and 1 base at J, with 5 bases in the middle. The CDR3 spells CAWSLLTNEKLFF. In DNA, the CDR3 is TGTGCCTGGAGTCTCTTAACTAATGAAAAACTGTTTTTT.

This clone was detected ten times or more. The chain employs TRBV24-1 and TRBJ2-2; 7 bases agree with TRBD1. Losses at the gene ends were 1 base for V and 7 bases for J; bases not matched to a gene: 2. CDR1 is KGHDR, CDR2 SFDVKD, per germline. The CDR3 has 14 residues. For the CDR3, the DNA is TGTGCCACCAGTGATTTCCAGGGGGACGGGGAGCTGTTTTTT. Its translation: CATSDFQGDGELFF.

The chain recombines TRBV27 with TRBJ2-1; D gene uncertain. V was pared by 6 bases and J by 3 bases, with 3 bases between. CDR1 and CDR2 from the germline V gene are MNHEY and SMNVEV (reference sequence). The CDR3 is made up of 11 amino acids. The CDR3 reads CASSHYNEQFF. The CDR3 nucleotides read TGTGCCAGCAGCCACTACAATGAGCAGTTCTTC.

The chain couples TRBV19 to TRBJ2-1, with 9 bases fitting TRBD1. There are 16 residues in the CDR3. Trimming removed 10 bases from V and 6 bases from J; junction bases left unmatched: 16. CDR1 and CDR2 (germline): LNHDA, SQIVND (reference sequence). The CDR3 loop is CATRDPGTGSGNEQFF. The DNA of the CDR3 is TGTGCCACCCGTGACCCCGGGACAGGGAGCGGCAATGAGCAGTTCTTC.

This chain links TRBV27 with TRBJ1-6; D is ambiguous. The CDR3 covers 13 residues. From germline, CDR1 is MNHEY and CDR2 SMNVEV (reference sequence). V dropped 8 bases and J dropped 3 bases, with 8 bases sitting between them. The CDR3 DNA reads TGTGCCAGCGCCGCAGACTATAATTCACCCCTCCACTTT. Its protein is CASAADYNSPLHF.

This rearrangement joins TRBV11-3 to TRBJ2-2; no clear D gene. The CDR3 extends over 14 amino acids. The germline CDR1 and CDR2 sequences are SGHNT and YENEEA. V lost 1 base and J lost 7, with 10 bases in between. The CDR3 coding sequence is TGTGCCAGCAGCTTAGCCAACAGTTTCGGGGAGCTGTTTTTT. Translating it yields CASSLANSFGELFF. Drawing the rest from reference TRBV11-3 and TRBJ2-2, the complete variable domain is EAGVVQSPRYKIIEKKQPVAFWCNPISGHNTLYWYLQNLGQGPELLIRYENEEAVDDSQLPKDRFSAERLKGVDSTLKIQPAELGDSAVYLCASSLANSFGELFFGEGSRLTVL.

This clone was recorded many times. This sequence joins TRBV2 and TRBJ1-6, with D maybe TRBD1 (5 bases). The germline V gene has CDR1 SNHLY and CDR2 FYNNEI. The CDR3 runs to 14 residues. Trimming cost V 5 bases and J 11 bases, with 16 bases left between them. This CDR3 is CASSPTGGLTPLHF. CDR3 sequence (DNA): TGTGCCAGCAGTCCGACCGGGGGTCTTACACCCCTCCACTTT.

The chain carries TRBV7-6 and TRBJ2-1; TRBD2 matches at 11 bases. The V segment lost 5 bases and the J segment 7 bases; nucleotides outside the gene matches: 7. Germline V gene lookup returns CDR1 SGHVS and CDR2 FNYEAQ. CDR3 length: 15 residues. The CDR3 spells CASSITSGGGNEQFF. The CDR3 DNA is TGTGCCAGCAGCATCACTAGCGGGGGCGGGAATGAGCAGTTCTTC. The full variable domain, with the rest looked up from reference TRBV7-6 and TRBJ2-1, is GAGVSQSPRYKVTKRGQDVALRCDPISGHVSLYWYRQALGQGPEFLTYFNYEAQQDKSGLPNDRFSAERPEGSISTLTIQRTEQRDSAMYRCASSITSGGGNEQFFGPGTRLTVL.

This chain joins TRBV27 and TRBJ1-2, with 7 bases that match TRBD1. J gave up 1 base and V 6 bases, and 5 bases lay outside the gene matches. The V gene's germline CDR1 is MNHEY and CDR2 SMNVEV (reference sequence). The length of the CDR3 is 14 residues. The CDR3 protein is CASSGRQGNYGYTF. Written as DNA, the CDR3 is TGTGCCAGCAGCGGCCGACAGGGTAACTATGGCTACACCTTC.

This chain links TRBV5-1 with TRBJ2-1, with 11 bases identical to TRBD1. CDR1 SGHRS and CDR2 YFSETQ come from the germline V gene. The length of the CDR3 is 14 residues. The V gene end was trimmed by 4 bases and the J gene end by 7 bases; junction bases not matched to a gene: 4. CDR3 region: CASSTGQGANEQFF. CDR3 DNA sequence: TGCGCCAGCAGCACAGGACAGGGGGCGAATGAGCAGTTCTTC.

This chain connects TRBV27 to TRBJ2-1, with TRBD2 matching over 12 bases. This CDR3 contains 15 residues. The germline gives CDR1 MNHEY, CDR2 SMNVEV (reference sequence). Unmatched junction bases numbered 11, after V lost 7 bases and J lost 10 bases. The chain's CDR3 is CASTRGSSGRVEQFF. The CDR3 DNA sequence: TGTGCCAGCACCCGGGGGTCTAGCGGGAGGGTGGAGCAGTTCTTC.

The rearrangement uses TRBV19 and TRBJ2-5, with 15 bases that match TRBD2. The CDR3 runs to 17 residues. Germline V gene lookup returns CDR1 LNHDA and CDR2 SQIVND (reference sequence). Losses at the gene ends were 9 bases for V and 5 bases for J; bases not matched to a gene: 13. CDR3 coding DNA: TGTGCCAGCTGCCCCACCGGGACTAGCGGGAGGAGGGAGACCCAGTACTTC. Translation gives CASCPTGTSGRRETQYF.